Below, one T cell receptor beta chain is given with its context. The specificity of this receptor is unknown. Per-base qualities were not stored, and no clone one base away is much larger. Sequences SGHDT (CDR1) and YYEEEE (CDR2) are obtained from the germline V gene. A distance of 7 bases separates the germline ends of V and J, which lose 4 bases and 4 bases respectively. CDR3 length: 12 amino acids, cysteine to phenylalanine. Of all the DNA, just the CDR3 is kept, 36 bases in frame from base 1. This entry is derived from a study of cytomegalovirus exposure and HLA in healthy donors (dated 2017 in TCRdb). For the study in its entirety: An earlier analysis of some 600 of the donors reported 276 Gb of sequence data and approximately 120 million unique TCR beta sequences obtained from about 180 million T cells. A later analysis re-analyzed previously published TCR beta repertoires from 660 or so donors and added high-resolution HLA genotyping to study TCR occurrence patterns. Alongside the repertoire data, information on donor age, sex, ethnicity and CMV serostatus was compiled. HLA typing included class I and class II loci at four-digit resolution. In an earlier analysis of around 540 of the donors, high-throughput TCR beta sequencing was used to judge whether each TCR beta V gene segment behaved as functional or pseudogenic. In the later analysis, no new phenotypic data were used to find candidate immune exposures; instead, reliance was placed on TCR beta sequences and their occurrence across donors. Along with the approximately 650-subject first cohort, a separate validation cohort of 120 different subjects was used. The study aimed to test whether cataloging public T cell receptors could reveal signatures of past pathogen exposure. Across approximately 420 genotyped donors of the cohort, an average of about 220,000 unique TCR beta nucleotide sequences per donor were sequenced, and roughly a sixth of those sequences were non-productive. In a later genetic analysis, genome-wide SNP genotypes for about three fifths of the roughly 670 donors were used, and that subset was treated as a discovery cohort. Of the roughly 400 genotyped donors, about 84% fell in the genetic ancestry cluster associated with self-reported Caucasian donors. To predict cytomegalovirus infection status, the study brought together high-throughput TCR immunosequencing, statistical association of individual TCRs with disease status, and machine learning. Every discovery cohort repertoire had been produced on one sequencing platform. The study used immunosequencing to profile the T cell repertoires of 666 subjects and linked those repertoires to cytomegalovirus serostatus. An early release that covered about 600 HLA-typed donors contained around 330 gigabases of sequencing data and tens of millions of unique TCR sequences. Roughly 5 DR-DQ haplotypes were handled as single units for association and clustering, since linkage in the cohort was strong. The number of typed donors differed by locus: roughly 629-640 for A, B, C, DRB1 and DQB1; some 500 for DQA1; around 610 for DPA1; and approximately 450 for DPB1. What the study reported, not specific to this receptor: V-gene and J-gene trimming of TCR beta chains was associated with a missense DCLRE1C variant in a later genetic analysis, and the association was replicated in an independent cohort. In vitro tests confirmed that a few of the cytomegalovirus-associated TCR beta chains recognize cytomegalovirus antigens. Correlated functional status among segregating V segments might reflect linkage disequilibrium, but an unknown experimental factor could not be ruled out. Compared with the roughly 670-donor mean, donors in an Asian-associated ancestry cluster had fewer N-insertions in productive TCRs, according to a later genetic analysis. In a later analysis, most CMV-associated TCR beta chains were found to appear HLA-restricted, with HLA associations seemingly driven largely by CMV exposure. Immune exposure information for the cohort was limited to CMV serostatus. A cluster of highly shared sequence variants was judged likely to be a technical artifact of the sequencing pipeline. The classifier was reported to diagnose cytomegalovirus status with high specificity and sensitivity in both the original cohort and the validation cohort. A total of 164 TCR beta chains were listed by the study as associated with cytomegalovirus. A further reported finding was that TCR beta sequences accurately predicted the HLA-A and HLA-B alleles for most subjects in the first cohort. Several of the top co-occurrence clusters appeared to be linked to parvovirus B19, influenza, CMV and Epstein-Barr virus, according to a later analysis. Because counts were too low, seventeen rarely observed V segments, including chromosome 9 orphons, were excluded from the earlier analysis of 587 of the donors. When HLA alleles, especially DR and DQ, strongly co-occurred, TCR associations were difficult to assign to individual alleles. This cohort had only TCR beta chains sequenced, and the lack of alpha or paired-chain data limited which features could be detected. The authors suggested that the approach could potentially be generalized to other disease states and immunological phenotypes. The presence/absence analyses assumed that sequencing depth was roughly uniform across donors, and that assumption may not be true. A later analysis found that TCR association rates varied across HLA loci, with DRB1 alleles showing the most associated TCRs and HLA-C alleles the fewest. At a false discovery rate of 0.05, a later analysis linked around 15,000 TCR beta sequences to specific HLA alleles. Because HLA typing was unavailable for some donors at each locus, only the typed subset was used in association tests. While some public TCRs were present in many individuals, most TCR sequences turned up only very rarely across donors. In an earlier analysis of roughly 500 of the donors, most TCR beta V segments appeared in productive rearrangements about 87% or about 30% of the time, broadly matching IMGT annotations. The 87-base-pair reads could not distinguish some IMGT-functional V segments, including TRBV6-2 and TRBV6-3, so those segments were excluded. In a later analysis, HLA-associated TCR beta chains showed more clonal expansion and lower generation probabilities than non-associated chains that were equally common.

Libraries were built with the immunoSEQ multiplex PCR assay. For the multiplex PCR, a mixture combining 60 forward primers for TCR Vbeta segments and 13 reverse primers for TCR Jbeta segments was used. The CDR3 region of rearranged TCR beta genes was amplified from genomic DNA with a multiplex PCR assay. The Illumina HiSeq System was used to sequence the amplified TCR beta libraries as 87-base-pair reads. In the authors' own workflow: In a later analysis, roughly 80 million unique TCR beta chains were counted across the approximately 640 repertoires, and roughly 11 million of these chains were shared by at least two donors. Raw reads were error-corrected and collapsed into unique sequences with a nearest-neighbor algorithm that merged closely related sequences to remove PCR and sequencing errors. To assign V, D and J gene segments, CDR3 sequences were aligned to IMGT reference sequences. For a sequence to be retained, at least a six-nucleotide match to both a V gene segment and a J gene segment was required. Rearrangements were called productive when the CDR3 lacked stop codons and stayed in frame with V and J; all others were non-productive. CDR3 was defined according to IMGT convention as the region running from the second conserved V-encoded cysteine to the conserved J-encoded phenylalanine. In an earlier analysis of more than 550 of the donors, sequences lacking an unambiguous match to a single V gene segment were excluded. In an earlier analysis of several hundred of the donors, V segments were called functional above 56.7% productive rearrangements and were called segregating when the between-donor standard deviation exceeded 5%. A statistical classification framework was developed to diagnose cytomegalovirus status using the catalog of TCR beta chain sequences. V and J gene assignment, in a later analysis, came from comparing TCR nucleotide sequences with IMGT/GENE-DB human TR gene sequences. Using the TCRdist pipeline, a later analysis assigned CDR3 sequences along with most-parsimonious VDJ recombination scenarios. In a later analysis, each TCR beta chain was defined by its CDR3 amino acid sequence together with its V-gene family, and reads without a unique V-gene family were excluded. A later analysis removed several hundred highly shared, low-generation-probability nucleotide sequences to deal with suspected cross-contamination and a sequencing artifact. A later analysis calculated a clonal expansion index for each public chain from normalized within-repertoire ranks of inferred template counts. In a later analysis, generation probabilities were computed using a VDJ recombination model fitted to out-of-frame rearrangements, and the results were checked against IGoR. In a later analysis, TCR-TCR, TCR-HLA and TCR-CMV co-occurrence was scored with hypergeometric tests, and a repertoire-size bias correction was applied to TCR pairs. To estimate false discovery rates, a later analysis permuted the HLA or CMV assignments 20 times. In a later analysis, co-occurring TCRs were grouped using DBSCAN, with TCRdist sequence similarity added in when clustering inside HLA-allele-positive subsets. Repertoires with fewer than 30,000 or more than 120,000 public chains were left out of co-occurrence clustering, as were roughly five repertoires with anomalous nucleotide sharing. TCRdb took over this immuneACCESS table, retaining in-frame rearrangements with V and J assigned. Such tables are incomplete; in checked studies, under half of the missing clones stem from an unresolved V gene, and the remainder is unexplained. D and trimming were read from the DNA, whereas the V and J calls and clone size are those reported in that table. In this sample the table shows about 130,000 clones, approximately 80% of which occur a single time. The ten most abundant clones make up approximately 3.4% of the sample.

In total, approximately 700 healthy bone marrow donors made up the cohort. All cohort members were sampled while nominally healthy, although unrecorded immune exposures were likely present. The donor was CMV seronegative and belonged to the group of 352 seronegative cohort members. A peripheral blood sample was collected from each donor, and TCR beta sequencing was performed on peripheral blood mononuclear cells. Genomic DNA was extracted from the blood cell samples with the Qiagen DNeasy Blood Extraction Kit. This clonotype originated in a man aged 35 to 55 in good health and CMV-seronegative. The V gene is TRBV5-6 and the J gene is TRBJ2-3, with a tentative D gene TRBD1 over 5 matching bases. The sequencing input was PBMCs. The nucleotides read TGTGCCAGCAGCGTACAGGCAGATACGCAGTATTTT. Translated, it gives CASSVQADTQYF.